This entry is about one T cell receptor beta chain. As yet, its antigen is unknown. TCRdb used MiXCR to reprocess the RACE reads, holding one entry per CDR3 protein. The sample has roughly 100,000 distinct CDR3 sequences, 30% to 35% seen once. This record comes from a study of human T cells and chemical hapten exposure. Study results and limitations: The presence of alopecia in the donors means their immune response may differ from healthy people's. TCRs whose frequency exceeded 1 in 1000 remained the same following DPC sensitization.

Stated time point: patch test 3, about 24 weeks after DPC sensitization. Treatment here: therapeutic diphenylcyclopropenone sensitization with weekly scalp DPC. Blood draws preceded each patch test application. The study extracted total RNA from unfractionated whole blood. This clonotype was obtained from a man between 40 and 49 years old with alopecia areata. Some clones in this sample may be carry-over from other donors' samples. Sequenced material: whole blood, taken in connection with sensitization to the hapten diphenylcyclopropenone (DPC).

CDR3 DNA: TGTGCCAGCAGCTCCCGGCCCAACACCGGGGAGCTGTTTTTT. Protein product: CASSSRPNTGELFF. The rearrangement links TRBV3-1 to TRBJ2-2; no firm D call. Germline V CDR1 and CDR2: LGHDT, YNNKEL (reference sequence). This CDR3 region has 14 residues. V was trimmed by 5 bases and J by 2 bases, leaving 9 bases between them.